This paragraph reports one TCR beta chain. The antigen remains undetermined. This sample stems from a study of cytomegalovirus exposure and HLA in healthy donors. Study-level points and caveats: A prior analysis recorded that most TCR beta V segments were productive about 90% or about 30% of the time. Judged likely to be a sequencing artifact was a cluster of highly shared sequence variants.

Germline V gene lookup returns CDR1 MGHRA and CDR2 YSYEKL. The CDR3 runs to 16 residues. V was shortened by 0 bases and J by 0 bases, with 9 bases between the two germline ends. It was with 60 Vbeta and 13 Jbeta primers that the PCR ran. Data came from immunoSEQ multiplex PCR; TCRdb stores just in-frame clones and leaves some out. The sample records some 190,000 clones, 70% to 85% being singletons. This chain links TRBV4-1 with TRBJ2-1; D may be TRBD2 (5 bases). Sequenced input: PBMCs. The origin of this receptor is a man in his forties in good health and CMV-seropositive. The CDR3 sequence: CASSQELGYSYNEQFF. The CDR3 DNA follows: TGCGCCAGCAGCCAAGAACTAGGGTACTCCTACAATGAGCAGTTCTTC.